What follows are 9 T cell receptor beta chains derived from one specimen sequenced in a study of blood T cell repertoires in COVID-19 (TCRdb year 2020). The library was generated by the immunoSEQ multiplex PCR assay. TCRdb holds this immuneACCESS table with in-frame rearrangements only. Some clones are missing; in checked studies, unresolved V genes explain under half, and the rest has no known cause. This sample is represented by a few hundred thousand clones; more than 70% of them were singletons. The top ten clonotypes cover about 7.2% of the sample. Sequences were obtained from PBMCs or T cells enriched from blood (not recorded which). Receptors originate from a woman aged 40 to 55 with acute COVID-19.

The chain couples TRBV27 to TRBJ2-1; 11 positions agree with TRBD2. This CDR3 is 16 amino acids long. CDR1 is MNHEY and CDR2 is SMNVEV in the germline V gene (reference sequence). Trimming took 4 bases from V and 4 from J; bases not matched to a gene: 6. CDR3 residues: CASSSLASGRYNEQFF. The CDR3 region has the DNA TGTGCCAGCAGTTCCCTGGCTAGCGGGAGGTACAATGAGCAGTTCTTC.

This sequence joins TRBV28 and TRBJ2-7, with TRBD1 matching 8 bases. J was trimmed by 3 bases and V by 7 bases; bases with no gene match: 14. The CDR3 contains 16 residues. Germline V gene sequence: CDR1 MDHEN, CDR2 SYDVKM. The CDR3: CASTPYPGQAFYEQYF. Written as DNA, the CDR3 is TGTGCCAGCACCCCGTATCCGGGACAGGCATTCTACGAGCAGTACTTC.

V usage is TRBV28 and J usage is TRBJ1-5; D not certain. Trimming left V 6 bases short and J 0 bases short, with 15 bases between. The length of the CDR3 is 16 residues. The V gene's germline CDR1 is MDHEN and CDR2 SYDVKM. The CDR3 nucleotides read TGTGCCAGCAGCCCCGGGGAGGGTTATAGCAATCAGCCCCAGCATTTT. It codes for CASSPGEGYSNQPQHF.

V gene TRBV19 combines with J gene TRBJ2-5, with 9 bases lining up with TRBD2. The CDR3 runs 15 residues. Germline CDR1 is LNHDA and CDR2 is SQIVND (reference sequence). The trim removed 1 base at V and 4 bases at J, leaving 4 bases unmatched. CDR3 sequence: CASSIVTAGGETQYF. Written as DNA, the CDR3 is TGTGCCAGTAGTATAGTAACAGCGGGAGGAGAGACCCAGTACTTC.

In its sample, this clone was seen a few times. The CDR3: CASSTQLAKEQYF. CDR3 in DNA: TGTGCCAGCAGCACCCAACTAGCGAAGGAGCAGTACTTC. The V gene is TRBV7-9, the J gene TRBJ2-7, with 7 bases lining up with TRBD2. Germline V gene data show CDR1 as SEHNR and CDR2 as FQNEAQ (reference sequence). V shed 5 bases, J shed 7 bases, and the junction held 8 bases outside the gene matches. The CDR3 contains 13 residues.

Turning to this clone: This sample includes further DNA sequences coding for the same CDR3. The genes are TRBV7-2 and TRBJ1-2; D ambiguous. Trimming took off 1 base at V and 2 bases at J, with 5 bases between the two ends. The CDR3 has 13 amino acids. In germline, CDR1 is SGHTA, CDR2 FQGNSA. For the CDR3, the DNA is TGTGCCAGCAGCTTAGGAGGGAACTATGGCTACACCTTC. Amino acids: CASSLGGNYGYTF. Full variable domain (outside the CDR3, taken from reference TRBV7-2 and TRBJ1-2): GAGVSQSPSNKVTEKGKDVELRCDPISGHTALYWYRQSLGQGLEFLIYFQGNSAPDKSGLPSDRFSAERTGGSVSTLTIQRTQQEDSAVYLCASSLGGNYGYTFGSGTRLTVV.

This chain links TRBV7-3 with TRBJ2-2; TRBD1 matches at 7 bases. The CDR3 is 15 residues long. The V and J ends lost 4 bases and 5 bases, in that order; junction bases with no gene match: 7. CDR1 SGHTA and CDR2 FQGTGA come from the germline V gene. The CDR3: CASSSSTGATGELFF. In nucleotides, the CDR3 is TGTGCCAGCAGCTCGTCAACAGGGGCTACCGGGGAGCTGTTTTTT.

This clone was counted ten times or more. This chain joins TRBV30 and TRBJ1-1; D unclear. Germline V gives CDR1 GTSNPN, CDR2 SVGIG (reference sequence). Trimming pared 1 base from V and 2 bases from J, leaving 8 bases between. The CDR3 sequence is 13 residues long. CDR3 region: CAWSGTLNTEAFF. DNA for the CDR3: TGTGCCTGGAGTGGCACATTAAACACTGAAGCTTTCTTT.

V and J are TRBV2 and TRBJ1-1; 10 bases fit TRBD1. CDR3 length: 14 amino acids. Per germline, CDR1 SNHLY and CDR2 FYNNEI. The trim removed 4 bases at V and 5 bases at J, leaving 4 bases unmatched. The CDR3 DNA sequence: TGTGCCAGCAGTGTTCGGACAGGGGGAACTGAAGCTTTCTTT. It encodes CASSVRTGGTEAFF.